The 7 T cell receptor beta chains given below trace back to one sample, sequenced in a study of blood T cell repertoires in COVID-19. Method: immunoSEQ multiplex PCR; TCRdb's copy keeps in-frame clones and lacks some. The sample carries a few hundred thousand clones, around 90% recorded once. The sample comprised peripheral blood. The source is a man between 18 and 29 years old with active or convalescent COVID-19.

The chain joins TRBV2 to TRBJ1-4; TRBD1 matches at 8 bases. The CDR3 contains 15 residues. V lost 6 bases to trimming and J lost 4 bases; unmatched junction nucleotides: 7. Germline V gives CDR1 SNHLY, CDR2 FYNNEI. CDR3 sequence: CASSETGAGNEKLFF. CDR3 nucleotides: TGTGCCAGCAGCGAGACAGGGGCCGGTAATGAAAAACTGTTTTTT.

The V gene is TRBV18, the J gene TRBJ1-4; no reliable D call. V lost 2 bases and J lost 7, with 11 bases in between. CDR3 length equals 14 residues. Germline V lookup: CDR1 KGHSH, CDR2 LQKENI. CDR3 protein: CASSPGRAFEKLFF. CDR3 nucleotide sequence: TGTGCCAGCTCACCAGGGAGGGCTTTTGAAAAACTGTTTTTT.

The CDR3 bases are TGTGCCAGCAGCTGGAGGGGGGGCGAGCAGTACTTC. Protein product: CASSWRGGEQYF. This chain links TRBV11-3 with TRBJ2-7; possible D gene TRBD2, 7 bases. The CDR3 length is 12 residues. V lost 4 bases to trimming and J lost 6 bases, with 10 bases between them. Germline CDR1 SGHNT, CDR2 YENEEA.

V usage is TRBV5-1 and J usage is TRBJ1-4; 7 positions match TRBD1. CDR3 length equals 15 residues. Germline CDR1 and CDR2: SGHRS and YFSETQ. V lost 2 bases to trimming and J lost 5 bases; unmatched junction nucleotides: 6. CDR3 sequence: CASSFSGQLNEKLFF. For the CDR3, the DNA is TGCGCCAGCAGCTTCTCGGGACAGCTCAATGAAAAACTGTTTTTT.

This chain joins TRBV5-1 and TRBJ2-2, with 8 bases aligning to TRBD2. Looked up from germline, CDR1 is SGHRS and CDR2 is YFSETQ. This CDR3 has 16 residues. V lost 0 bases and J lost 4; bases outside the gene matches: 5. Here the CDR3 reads CASSLDGRAVTGELFF. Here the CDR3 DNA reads TGCGCCAGCAGCTTGGACGGGAGGGCCGTCACCGGGGAGCTGTTTTTT. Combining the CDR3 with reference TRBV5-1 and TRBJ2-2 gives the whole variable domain KAGVTQTPRYLIKTRGQQVTLSCSPISGHRSVSWYQQTPGQGLQFLFEYFSETQRNKGNFPGRFSGRQFSNSRSEMNVSTLELGDSALYLCASSLDGRAVTGELFFGEGSRLTVL.

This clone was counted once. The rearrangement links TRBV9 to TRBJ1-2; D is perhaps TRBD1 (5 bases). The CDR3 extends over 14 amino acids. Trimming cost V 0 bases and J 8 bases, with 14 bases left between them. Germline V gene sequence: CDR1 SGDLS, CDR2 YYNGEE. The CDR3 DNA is TGTGCCAGCAGCGTAGACTCGGGGGTAAGGGGCTACACCTTC. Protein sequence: CASSVDSGVRGYTF.

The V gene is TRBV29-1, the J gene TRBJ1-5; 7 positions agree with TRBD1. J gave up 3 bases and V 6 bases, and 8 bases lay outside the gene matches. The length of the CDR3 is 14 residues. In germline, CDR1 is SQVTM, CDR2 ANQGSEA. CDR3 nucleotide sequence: TGCAGCGTACGAGGGACAGACTTCAATCAGCCCCAGCATTTT. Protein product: CSVRGTDFNQPQHF.